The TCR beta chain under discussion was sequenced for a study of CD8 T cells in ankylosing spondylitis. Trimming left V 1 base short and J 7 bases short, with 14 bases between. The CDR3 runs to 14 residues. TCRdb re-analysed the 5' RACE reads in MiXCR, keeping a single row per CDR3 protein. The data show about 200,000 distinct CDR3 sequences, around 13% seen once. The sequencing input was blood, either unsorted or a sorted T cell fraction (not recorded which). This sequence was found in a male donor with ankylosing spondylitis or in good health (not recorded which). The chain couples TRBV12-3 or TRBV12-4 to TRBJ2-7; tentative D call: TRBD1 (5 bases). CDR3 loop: CASSLGGYRLEQYF. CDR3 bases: TGTGCCAGCAGTTTAGGGGGTTACAGGCTGGAGCAGTACTTC.